This TCR beta chain was recovered during a study of blood T cells in healthy people across ages. Study as a whole: Roughly one uniquely barcoded beta molecule per two T cells was captured.

The second PCR ran roughly 6 to 11 cycles with a sample-barcoded 5' primer and J-beta primers. A single record per CDR3 protein comes from TCRdb applying MiXCR to the 5' RACE reads. This sample yields about a million distinct CDR3 sequences, of which roughly 52% are seen a single time; roughly an eighth belongs to the top ten. CDR1 and CDR2 (germline): LNHNV, YYDKDF (reference sequence). V dropped 3 bases and J dropped 4 bases, with 11 bases sitting between them. The CDR3 contains 14 residues. This TCR was sampled from a man aged 30 to 39 in good health. The chain uses TRBV15 and TRBJ2-3; the D gene is possibly TRBD1 (5 bases). The sample was blood. In DNA form, the CDR3 reads TGTGCCACCAGCAGGTCAGGGTTTTCAGATACGCAGTATTTT. Protein sequence: CATSRSGFSDTQYF. Looking up the rest from reference TRBV15 and TRBJ2-3 gives the full variable domain: DAMVIQNPRYQVTQFGKPVTLSCSQTLNHNVMYWYQQKSSQAPKLLFHYYDKDFNNEADTPDNFQSRRPNTSFCFLDIRSPGLGDTAMYLCATSRSGFSDTQYFGPGTRLTVL.